The rows below give T cell receptor beta chains drawn from one sample of a study of shared clonotypes between healthy human individuals. The protocol was immunoSEQ multiplex PCR, while the TCRdb copy is restricted to in-frame clones and leaves out a portion. The sample includes hundreds of thousands of clones, around 96% of them seen just once. Sequencing was performed on naive CD8+ T cells sorted from blood. These receptors originate from a woman in her 30s in good health. The CDR3 runs from the conserved cysteine through the conserved F or W. A D gene is named only where the DNA matches it firmly. Clone size, where shown, is once, few, many, or a class for clones that have expanded.

J	D	size	V	DNA	CDR3
TRBJ2-2	NA	once	TRBV27	TGTGCCAGCCAGCTAGCGTTAGACACCGGGGAGCTGTTTTTT	CASQLALDTGELFF
TRBJ1-2	NA	NA	TRBV11-3	TGTGCCAGCAGCTTATCGGGTTTCTCTGGCTACACCTTC	CASSLSGFSGYTF
TRBJ2-1	NA	NA	TRBV11-2	TGTGCCAGCAGCTTAGTAACCGGGGGCGGGAGCGATGAGCAGTTCTTC	CASSLVTGGGSDEQFF
TRBJ2-1	TRBD2	NA	TRBV29-1	TGCAGCGTTCATAGCGGGAGGGCGTACAATGAGCAGTTCTTC	CSVHSGRAYNEQFF
TRBJ2-7	NA	few	TRBV7-9	TGTGCCAGCAGCCCCTGGCAGGGGACCATTTCCTACGAGCAGTACTTC	CASSPWQGTISYEQYF
TRBJ2-1	TRBD2	NA	TRBV9	TGTGCCAGCAGCGTAGGTGGAGGGACTAGCGGTAATGAGCAGTTCTTC	CASSVGGGTSGNEQFF
TRBJ2-7	NA	NA	TRBV19	TGTGCCAGTAGTATAGCCCATCCCTACGAGCAGTACTTC	CASSIAHPYEQYF
TRBJ1-2	NA	NA	TRBV2	TGTGCCAGCAGTGAACTTACGAGGGCCCTTAACTATGGCTACACCTTC	CASSELTRALNYGYTF
TRBJ2-4	NA	once	TRBV28	TGTTCGGCAGGAGAAAACATTCAGTACTTC	CSAGENIQYF
TRBJ1-1	NA	few	TRBV25-1	TGTGCCAGCAGTCCTGACAGCAGCCTTGAAGCTTTCTTT	CASSPDSSLEAFF
TRBJ2-7	NA	NA	TRBV27	TGTGCCAGTTCCGGTACGGGTGAGGTGCAGTACTTC	CASSGTGEVQYF
TRBJ2-7	TRBD2	NA	TRBV10-2	TGCGCCAGCAGTGAAGGGACTAGCGGGATGTACGAGCAGTACTTC	CASSEGTSGMYEQYF
TRBJ2-1	TRBD2	NA	TRBV7-8	TGTGCCAGCAGCTTAGGCCTAGCGGGAGCCTACAATGAGCAGTTCTTC	CASSLGLAGAYNEQFF
TRBJ2-7	TRBD1	NA	TRBV28	TGTGCCAGCAGTTTACGCTCCGGGACAGGGCCCTCCTACGAGCAGTACTTC	CASSLRSGTGPSYEQYF
TRBJ2-1	TRBD2	NA	TRBV9	TGTGCCAGCAGCAAAGGACTAGCGAATTCTTTAAGCTCCTACAATGAGCAGTTCTTC	CASSKGLANSLSSYNEQFF
TRBJ2-7	NA	NA	TRBV25-1	TGTGCCAGCAGCCCGGGATTCAACTACGAGCAGTACTTC	CASSPGFNYEQYF
TRBJ1-3	NA	NA	TRBV5-5	TGTGCCAGCAGCTTAGCCGGGTACTCTGGAAACACCATATATTTT	CASSLAGYSGNTIYF
TRBJ2-5	NA	NA	TRBV15	TGTGCCACCAGCAGAGACCGACGGAGTGGCCAGTACTTC	CATSRDRRSGQYF
TRBJ1-2	NA	NA	TRBV19	TGTGCCAGTAGTATAGCCCGAAATACAGCTAACTATGGCTACACCTTC	CASSIARNTANYGYTF
TRBJ1-2	NA	NA	TRBV30	TGTGCCTGGGGGGAGGGGGTTTCCTATGGCTACACCTTC	CAWGEGVSYGYTF
TRBJ2-7	NA	NA	TRBV9	TGTGCCAGCAGCGTCGGGGGAAATACCTACGAGCAGTACTTC	CASSVGGNTYEQYF
TRBJ1-2	NA	NA	TRBV2	TGTGCCAGCAGTGAATTGCAGGGGAACTATGGCTACACCTTC	CASSELQGNYGYTF
TRBJ2-1	TRBD2	NA	TRBV6-1	TGTGCCAGCAGGAGACGGGGGGGTTACAATGAGCAGTTCTTC	CASRRRGGYNEQFF
TRBJ1-1	NA	NA	TRBV28	TGTGCCAGCAGTTTGGTAAATATGAACACTGAAGCTTTCTTT	CASSLVNMNTEAFF
TRBJ2-1	TRBD2	NA	TRBV19	TGTGCCAGTAGCCCCTTTTCGGGAGGGTACAATGAGCAGTTCTTC	CASSPFSGGYNEQFF
TRBJ1-1	TRBD1	NA	TRBV27	TGTGCCAGCGGGGGACAGCAGGGATCCACTGAAGCTTTCTTT	CASGGQQGSTEAFF
TRBJ1-5	TRBD1	NA	TRBV27	TGTGCCAGCAGCTTGACAGGGTTAGGCAATCAGCCCCAGCATTTT	CASSLTGLGNQPQHF
TRBJ2-5	NA	once	TRBV6-1	TGTGCCAGCAGTGAAGTCAGGGGAGAGACCCAGTACTTC	CASSEVRGETQYF
TRBJ2-7	NA	NA	TRBV30	TGTGCCTGGAGTCCAGGGGCCACCTACGAGCAGTACTTC	CAWSPGATYEQYF
TRBJ2-5	NA	NA	TRBV7-7	TGTGCCAGCAGCTTAGAGGGGTGGGAGACCCAGTACTTC	CASSLEGWETQYF
TRBJ2-7	NA	NA	TRBV19	TGTGCCAGTAGGGACTACTCACAGGGCGAGCAGTACTTC	CASRDYSQGEQYF
TRBJ1-2	NA	NA	TRBV19	TGTGCCAGTAGTATAGTGACAGCCTATGGCTACACCTTC	CASSIVTAYGYTF
TRBJ2-1	TRBD2	NA	TRBV29-1	TGCAGCGTTGAGGGTAGCGGGAGTCCCGGCGATGAGCAGTTCTTC	CSVEGSGSPGDEQFF
TRBJ2-5	NA	NA	TRBV2	TGTGCCAGCAGTGAAGTCTCACCCTGGATGGACAGCTCTGGGACCCAGTACTTC	CASSEVSPWMDSSGTQYF
TRBJ2-3	NA	NA	TRBV9	TGTGCCAGCAGCCCGTCCCGAGGGCCCTTAACTGCAGATACGCAGTATTTT	CASSPSRGPLTADTQYF
TRBJ1-2	NA	NA	TRBV19	TGTGCCAGTAGTATTGTAAGGCAGGGTGACTATGGCTACACCTTC	CASSIVRQGDYGYTF
TRBJ2-3	NA	NA	TRBV27	TGTGCCAGCAGCCAGGGGGCGGGGGCCGGCACAGATACGCAGTATTTT	CASSQGAGAGTDTQYF
TRBJ1-1	TRBD1	NA	TRBV4-1	TGCGCCAGCAGCGAGGACAGGGGGATCGACACTGAAGCTTTCTTT	CASSEDRGIDTEAFF
TRBJ2-1	TRBD2	NA	TRBV6-6	TGTGCCAGCAGACGTAGCGGGAAGAATGAGCAGTTCTTC	CASRRSGKNEQFF
TRBJ1-5	NA	NA	TRBV25-1	TGTGCCAGCAGTGCGACAGAGACAAATCAGCCCCAGCATTTT	CASSATETNQPQHF
TRBJ2-4	NA	NA	TRBV4-1	TGCGCCAGCAGCCAGGTCAACAAAAACATTCAGTACTTC	CASSQVNKNIQYF
TRBJ2-7	NA	NA	TRBV5-1	TGCGCCAGCAGATCCGGGACTTACTCGGACGAGCAGTACTTC	CASRSGTYSDEQYF
TRBJ2-7	NA	NA	TRBV6-1	TGTGCCAGCAGTGATCGGGCAGAAGCCTACGAGCAGTACTTC	CASSDRAEAYEQYF
TRBJ1-5	NA	NA	TRBV28	TGTGCCAGCAGTTTAGATAAGTGGGGGGCAAGCCAGCCCCAGCATTTT	CASSLDKWGASQPQHF
TRBJ1-5	NA	NA	TRBV9	TGTGCCAGCAGCGTAGAGGAATGGTCTCAGCCCCAGCATTTT	CASSVEEWSQPQHF
TRBJ2-7	TRBD2	few	TRBV7-8	TGTGCCAGCAGCTTCGGACTAGCCTACGAGCAGTACTTC	CASSFGLAYEQYF
TRBJ2-5	NA	NA	TRBV30	TGTGCCTGGAGTGTAGAGGTCGAGCTGGAGACCCAGTACTTC	CAWSVEVELETQYF
TRBJ2-3	NA	NA	TRBV10-3	TGTGCCATCACCGAAGAGGGACACACGGCAGATACGCAGTATTTT	CAITEEGHTADTQYF
TRBJ1-4	NA	NA	TRBV6-6	TGTGCCAGCAGTTACGGGTCGGAACTGTTTTTT	CASSYGSELFF
TRBJ1-1	NA	NA	TRBV4-1	TGCGCCAGCAGCCAACCTGGACAGTATGAAGCTTTCTTT	CASSQPGQYEAFF
TRBJ2-1	TRBD2	NA	TRBV13	TGTGCCAGCAGCTTAGAGGTGGGAGGGAACAATGAGCAGTTCTTC	CASSLEVGGNNEQFF
TRBJ1-3	TRBD1	NA	TRBV15	TGTGCCACCAGCTTGGACAGGGGCTCTGGAAACACCATATATTTT	CATSLDRGSGNTIYF
TRBJ2-1	TRBD2	NA	TRBV19	TGTGCCAGTAGTCCGCGACTAGCGGGAGATAATGAGCAGTTCTTC	CASSPRLAGDNEQFF
TRBJ1-5	NA	NA	TRBV19	TGTGCCAGCACCGTTACAGGGTTTATCAATCAGCCCCAGCATTTT	CASTVTGFINQPQHF
TRBJ2-1	NA	NA	TRBV29-1	TGCAGCGCCTTCGACGGACAATACAATGAGCAGTTCTTC	CSAFDGQYNEQFF